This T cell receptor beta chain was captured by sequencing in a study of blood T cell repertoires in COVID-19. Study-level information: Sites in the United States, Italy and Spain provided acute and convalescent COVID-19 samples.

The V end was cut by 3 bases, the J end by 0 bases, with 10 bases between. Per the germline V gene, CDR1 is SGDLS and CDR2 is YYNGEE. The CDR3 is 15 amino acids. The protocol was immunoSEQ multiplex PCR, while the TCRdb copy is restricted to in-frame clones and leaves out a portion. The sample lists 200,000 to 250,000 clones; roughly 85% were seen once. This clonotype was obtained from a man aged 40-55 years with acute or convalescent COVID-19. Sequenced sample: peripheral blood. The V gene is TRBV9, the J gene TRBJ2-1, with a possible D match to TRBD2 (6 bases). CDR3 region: CASSGRGSSYNEQFF. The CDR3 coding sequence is TGTGCCAGCAGCGGACGGGGGAGCTCCTACAATGAGCAGTTCTTC. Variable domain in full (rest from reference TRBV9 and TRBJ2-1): DSGVTQTPKHLITATGQRVTLRCSPRSGDLSVYWYQQSLDQGLQFLIQYYNGEERAKGNILERFSAQQFPDLHSELNLSSLELGDSALYFCASSGRGSSYNEQFFGPGTRLTVL.